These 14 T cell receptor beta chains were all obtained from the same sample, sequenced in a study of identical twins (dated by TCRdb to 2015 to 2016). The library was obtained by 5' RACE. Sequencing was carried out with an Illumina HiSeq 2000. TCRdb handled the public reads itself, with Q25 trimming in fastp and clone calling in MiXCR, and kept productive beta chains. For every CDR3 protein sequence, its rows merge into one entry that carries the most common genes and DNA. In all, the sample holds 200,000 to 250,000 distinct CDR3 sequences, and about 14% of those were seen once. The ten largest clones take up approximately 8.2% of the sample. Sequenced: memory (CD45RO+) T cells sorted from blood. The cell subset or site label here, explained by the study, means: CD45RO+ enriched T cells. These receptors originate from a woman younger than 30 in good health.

The CDR3 coding sequence is TGTGCCATCAGTGATGGCCAGTTTATCAAAGCTTTCTTT. Its translation is CAISDGQFIKAFF. The genes are TRBV10-3 and TRBJ1-1; D is uncertain. Germline CDR1 reads ENHRY; CDR2 reads SYGVKD. The CDR3 is 13 amino acids. V gave up 3 bases and J gave up 9 bases, with 14 bases separating them.

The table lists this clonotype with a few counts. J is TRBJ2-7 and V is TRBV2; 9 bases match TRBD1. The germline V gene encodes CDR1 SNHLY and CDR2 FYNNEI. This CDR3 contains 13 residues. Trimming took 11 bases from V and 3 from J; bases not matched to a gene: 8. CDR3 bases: TGTGCCGGAGGACAGGGGACGAGCTACGAGCAGTACTTC. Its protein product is CAGGQGTSYEQYF.

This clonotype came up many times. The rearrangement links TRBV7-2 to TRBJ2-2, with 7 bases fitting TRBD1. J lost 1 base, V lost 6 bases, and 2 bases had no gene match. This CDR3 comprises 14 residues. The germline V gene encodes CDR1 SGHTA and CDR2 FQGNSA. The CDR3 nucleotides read TGTGCCAGCAGGCAGGGGGAGAACACCGGGGAGCTGTTTTTT. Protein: CASRQGENTGELFF.

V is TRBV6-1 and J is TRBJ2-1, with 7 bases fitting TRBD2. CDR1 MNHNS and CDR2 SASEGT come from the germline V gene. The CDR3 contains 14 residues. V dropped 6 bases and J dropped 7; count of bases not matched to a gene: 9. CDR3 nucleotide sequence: TGTGCCAGCAGCCCCGGACTAGTAAGGAATGAGCAGTTCTTC. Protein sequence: CASSPGLVRNEQFF.

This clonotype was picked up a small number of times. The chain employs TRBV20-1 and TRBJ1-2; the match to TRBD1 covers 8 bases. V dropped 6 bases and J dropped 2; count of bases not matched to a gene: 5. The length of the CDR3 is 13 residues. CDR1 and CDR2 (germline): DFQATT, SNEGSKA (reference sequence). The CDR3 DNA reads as TGCAGTGCCACAGGGGGAGGGAACTATGGCTACACCTTC. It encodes CSATGGGNYGYTF.

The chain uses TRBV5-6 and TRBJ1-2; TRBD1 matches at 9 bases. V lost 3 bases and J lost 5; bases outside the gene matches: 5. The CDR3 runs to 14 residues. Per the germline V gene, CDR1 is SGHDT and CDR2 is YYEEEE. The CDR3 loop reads CASSSGQGFYGYTF. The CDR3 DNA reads TGTGCCAGCAGCTCTGGACAGGGGTTTTATGGCTACACCTTC.

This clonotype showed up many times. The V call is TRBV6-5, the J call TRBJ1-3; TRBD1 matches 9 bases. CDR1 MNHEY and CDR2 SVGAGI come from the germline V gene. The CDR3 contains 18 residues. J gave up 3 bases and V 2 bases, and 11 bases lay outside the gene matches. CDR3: CASSYQGQGNFRGNTIYF. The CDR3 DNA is TGTGCCAGCAGTTACCAGGGACAGGGAAATTTCCGTGGAAACACCATATATTTT.

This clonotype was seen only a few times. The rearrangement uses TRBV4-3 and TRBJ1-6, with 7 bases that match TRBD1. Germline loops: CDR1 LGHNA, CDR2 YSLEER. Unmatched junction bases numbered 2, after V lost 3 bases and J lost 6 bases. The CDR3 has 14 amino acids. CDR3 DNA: TGCGCCAGCAGCCAGTGGGACAGTAATTCACCCCTCCACTTT. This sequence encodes CASSQWDSNSPLHF.

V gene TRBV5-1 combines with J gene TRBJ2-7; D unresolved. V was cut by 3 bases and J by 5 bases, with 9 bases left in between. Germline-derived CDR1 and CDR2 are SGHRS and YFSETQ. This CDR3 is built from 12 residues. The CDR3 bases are TGCGCCAGCAGCTCCGAAGGCCACGAGCAGTACTTC. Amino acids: CASSSEGHEQYF.

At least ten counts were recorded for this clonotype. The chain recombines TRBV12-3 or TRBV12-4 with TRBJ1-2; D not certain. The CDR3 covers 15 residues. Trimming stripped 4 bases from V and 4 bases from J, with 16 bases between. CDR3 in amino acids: CASSSDTSYVYGYTF. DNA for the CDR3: TGTGCCAGCAGTTCCGACACCTCTTATGTCTATGGCTACACCTTC.

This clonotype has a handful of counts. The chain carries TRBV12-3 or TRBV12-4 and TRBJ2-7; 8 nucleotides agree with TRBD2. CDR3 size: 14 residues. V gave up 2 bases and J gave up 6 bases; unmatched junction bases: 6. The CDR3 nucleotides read TGTGCCAGCAGTTTACATAGCGGGAAGGTCGAGCAGTACTTC. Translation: CASSLHSGKVEQYF.

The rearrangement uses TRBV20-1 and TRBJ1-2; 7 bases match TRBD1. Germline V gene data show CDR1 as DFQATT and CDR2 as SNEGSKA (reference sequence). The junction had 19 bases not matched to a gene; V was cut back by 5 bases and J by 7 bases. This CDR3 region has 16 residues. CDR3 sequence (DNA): TGCAGTGCTGCGAACCGTGAGACAGGGACGGTCGCTGGCTACACCTTC. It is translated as CSAANRETGTVAGYTF.

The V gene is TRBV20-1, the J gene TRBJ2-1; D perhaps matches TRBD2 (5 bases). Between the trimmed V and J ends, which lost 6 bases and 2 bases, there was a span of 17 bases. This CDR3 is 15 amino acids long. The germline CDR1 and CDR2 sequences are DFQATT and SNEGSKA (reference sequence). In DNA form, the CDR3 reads TGCAGTGCGGGTACTGGACTGAACCCCTACAATGAGCAGTTCTTC. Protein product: CSAGTGLNPYNEQFF.

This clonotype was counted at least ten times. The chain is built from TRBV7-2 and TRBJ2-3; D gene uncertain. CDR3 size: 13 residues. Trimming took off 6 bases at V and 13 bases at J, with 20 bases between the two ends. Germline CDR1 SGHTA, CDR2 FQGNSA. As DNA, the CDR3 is TGTGCCAGCAGTTCCCCCGGATACAGTCGAAAGTATTTT. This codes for CASSSPGYSRKYF.